This T cell receptor beta chain comes out of a study of PD-1 blockade in classical Hodgkin lymphoma. TCRdb's table, derived via immunoSEQ multiplex PCR, lists solely in-frame clones and lacks some. The sample lists around 100,000 clones, approximately 90% occurring once. The time point here: cycle 4 day 1 (C4D1), after more than 5 weeks of nivolumab. Every one of the patients relapsed after autologous stem cell transplantation (brentuximab vedotin exposure was variable). Best overall response was complete response, partial response or progressive disease in these relapsed/refractory classical Hodgkin lymphoma patients. The V gene lost 3 bases and the J gene lost 10 bases, with 7 bases spanning the gap. CDR1 SGHAT and CDR2 FQNNGV come from the germline V gene. This CDR3 has 12 amino acids. Only a few counts were recorded for this clone.

Sequenced here: peripheral blood mononuclear cells (PBMCs), sampled before the fourth cycle of nivolumab. The V call is TRBV11-2, the J call TRBJ1-6, with D unclear. The receptor's source is a human donor with classical Hodgkin lymphoma. CDR3 DNA sequence: TGTGCCAGCAGCTTTGGAGTGTCACCCCTCCACTTT. This gives the protein CASSFGVSPLHF.